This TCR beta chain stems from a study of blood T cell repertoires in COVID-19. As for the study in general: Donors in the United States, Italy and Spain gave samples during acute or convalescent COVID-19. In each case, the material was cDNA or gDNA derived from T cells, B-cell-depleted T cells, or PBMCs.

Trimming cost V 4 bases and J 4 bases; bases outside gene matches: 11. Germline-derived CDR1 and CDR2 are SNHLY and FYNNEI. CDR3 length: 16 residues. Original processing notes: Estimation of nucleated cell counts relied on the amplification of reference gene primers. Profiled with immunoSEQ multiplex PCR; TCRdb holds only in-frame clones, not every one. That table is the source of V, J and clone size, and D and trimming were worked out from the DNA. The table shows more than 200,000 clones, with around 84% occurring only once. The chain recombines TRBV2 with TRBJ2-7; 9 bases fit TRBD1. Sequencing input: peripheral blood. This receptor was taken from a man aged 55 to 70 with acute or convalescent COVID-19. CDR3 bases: TGTGCCAGCAGTGGGGGCTCCGGGACAGGGAAATACGAGCAGTACTTC. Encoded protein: CASSGGSGTGKYEQYF.